This T cell receptor beta chain came from a study of identical twins. There are 17 residues in the CDR3. Trimming left V 0 bases short and J 2 bases short, with 14 bases between. Germline V CDR1 and CDR2: MRHNA, SNTAGT. Study-wide results and caveats: Out-of-frame alpha sequences shared by twins showed excess low generation probability.

One entry per CDR3 protein results from TCRdb running MiXCR on the 5' RACE reads. The data contain 250,000 or so distinct CDR3 sequences, roughly 7% of them singletons. Details on this clonotype: As yet, its antigen is unknown.

These sequences were also reported in another study, on yellow fever vaccine responses in identical twins.

This receptor was identified in a young woman in good health. What was sequenced was memory (CD45RO+) T cells sorted from blood. This chain links TRBV6-4 with TRBJ1-5; maybe TRBD1 (6 bases). CDR3 coding DNA: TGTGCCAGCAGTGACTCGCCAGGGGCCCTAGGCAATCAGCCCCAGCATTTT. Amino acids: CASSDSPGALGNQPQHF.